These T cell receptor beta chains were read from a single sample in a study of blood T cell repertoires in COVID-19. The method was immunoSEQ multiplex PCR; TCRdb's version includes in-frame clones alone and lacks a portion of them. The sample includes 100,000 to 150,000 clones, around four fifths of them seen just once. The specimen was peripheral blood. The receptors were sampled from a man aged 60-69 years with acute or convalescent COVID-19. Both conserved end residues are part of each CDR3. The D gene is left open where the match is weak. Expanded clones are given a class, and other clones once, few, many or no size at all.

D gene	clone size	V gene	J gene	CDR3 DNA	CDR3 protein
NA	NA	TRBV21-1	TRBJ1-4	TGTGCCAGCACCCAGACAGGGTGCAGGGCAGTTGTTGATGAAAAACTGTTTTTT	CASTQTGCRAVVDEKLFF
TRBD2	NA	TRBV3-1/TRBV3-2	TRBJ2-7	TGTGCCAGCAGCCAGGGCTTCGGCGGGGGGCGGGAGCAGTACTTC	CASSQGFGGGREQYF
TRBD1	NA	TRBV7-3	TRBJ1-1	TGTGCCAGCAGCCCGGACAGGGAAAGCCTAGCTTTCTTT	CASSPDRESLAFF
NA	few	TRBV7-3	TRBJ1-5	TGTGCCAGCAGCTTAAAGGGGCAGTTCAATCAGCCCCAGCATTTT	CASSLKGQFNQPQHF
NA	NA	TRBV7-9	TRBJ1-6	TGTGCCAGCACCCACACGGGGTCCAATTCACCCCTCCACTTT	CASTHTGSNSPLHF
NA	NA	TRBV24-1	TRBJ2-3	TGTGCCACCAGGCCTACGGGTCGGGGAGATACGCAGTATTTT	CATRPTGRGDTQYF
TRBD1	NA	TRBV24-1	TRBJ1-4	TGTGCCACCAGTGATGGGACAGGGGGCAATGAAAAACTGTTTTTT	CATSDGTGGNEKLFF
TRBD1	NA	TRBV7-9	TRBJ1-2	TGTGCCAGCAGCTCTACCGGACAGGTCCTATCCGGGTATGGCTACACCTTC	CASSSTGQVLSGYGYTF
NA	NA	TRBV19	TRBJ1-2	TGTGCCAGTAGCCCATTCGGAGGGCCGGGCGGCTACACCTTC	CASSPFGGPGGYTF
NA	NA	TRBV5-6	TRBJ1-1	TGTGCCGGCCACCAACTAAATAGCCCTGAAGCTTTCTTT	CAGHQLNSPEAFF
NA	few	TRBV7-9	TRBJ2-5	TGTGCCAGCAGCTCAGCTGGAGGGATGGAGACCCAGTACTTC	CASSSAGGMETQYF
NA	NA	TRBV7-3	TRBJ1-1	TGTGCCAGCAGCTTAACAGGGGTTCGCACTGAAGCTTTCTTT	CASSLTGVRTEAFF
TRBD1	NA	TRBV5-6	TRBJ1-4	TGTGCCAGCAGCCCGGGACAGGGCGTTAGTAATGAAAAACTGTTTTTT	CASSPGQGVSNEKLFF
TRBD1	NA	TRBV30	TRBJ1-2	TGTGCCTGGAGTGTCCGCAGGGGGCTAAGCTATGGCTACACCTTC	CAWSVRRGLSYGYTF
NA	NA	TRBV6-5	TRBJ2-5	TGTGCCAGCCAAGGGACAAACCAAGAGACCCAGTACTTC	CASQGTNQETQYF
TRBD1	NA	TRBV10-2	TRBJ2-3	TGCGCCAGCGTCCGGGACAGATCCACAGATACGCAGTATTTT	CASVRDRSTDTQYF
NA	NA	TRBV4-1	TRBJ1-1	TGCGCCAGCAGCCAAGATAGGGGCGGCAACACTGAAGCTTTCTTT	CASSQDRGGNTEAFF
TRBD1	NA	TRBV19	TRBJ1-4	TGTGCCAGTAGTCGCATGGGGACAGGTCGGGAAAAACTGTTTTTT	CASSRMGTGREKLFF
TRBD1	NA	TRBV3-1/TRBV3-2	TRBJ2-7	TGTGCCAGCAGCATAACAGGGGGCGTCTACGAGCAGTACTTC	CASSITGGVYEQYF
TRBD1	NA	TRBV15	TRBJ1-1	TGTGCCACCAGCGTTCGGGACAGAGCTTTCTTT	CATSVRDRAFF
NA	NA	TRBV6-5	TRBJ1-2	TGTGCCAGCAGTTACTCGCGGGAGTGGAGCCATGGCTACACCTTC	CASSYSREWSHGYTF
TRBD1	NA	TRBV27	TRBJ1-1	TGTGCCAGCAGTTCCCTCCAGGGGGCAGGGACTGAAGCTTTCTTT	CASSSLQGAGTEAFF
NA	NA	TRBV27	TRBJ2-6	TGTGCCAGCAGTTTCATGGGGGCGCGCTCTGGGGCCAACGTCCTGACTTTC	CASSFMGARSGANVLTF
TRBD2	NA	TRBV24-1	TRBJ2-3	TGTGCCACCCGGGGGGACACAGATACGCAGTATTTT	CATRGDTDTQYF
TRBD1	NA	TRBV10-1	TRBJ1-5	TGCGCCAGCAGTGGGATCTGTAGACAGGGGATTTTTCTTAATCAGCCCCAGCATTTT	CASSGICRQGIFLNQPQHF
NA	NA	TRBV19	TRBJ1-2	TGTGCCAGTAGTACCCGGACAGCGGTCTATGGCTACACCTTC	CASSTRTAVYGYTF
NA	NA	TRBV7-2	TRBJ2-3	TGTGCCAGCAGCTTAAGCGGCATTAGCACAGATACGCAGTATTTT	CASSLSGISTDTQYF
NA	NA	TRBV5-1	TRBJ2-7	TGCGCCAGCCGCCTTACCGGGACATCCTACGAGCAGTACTTC	CASRLTGTSYEQYF
TRBD2	many	TRBV29-1	TRBJ2-7	TGCAGCGTTGAAGCAGCTAGCGGAGGGACGGCCTACGAGCAGTACTTC	CSVEAASGGTAYEQYF
NA	NA	TRBV30	TRBJ2-1	TGTGCCTGGAGTGTACGATCGGGTCTGGCCTACAATGAGCAGTTCTTC	CAWSVRSGLAYNEQFF
NA	NA	TRBV3-1/TRBV3-2	TRBJ1-1	TGTGCCAGCAGCCAAGGCGTATACAGGATGAACACTGAAGCTTTCTTT	CASSQGVYRMNTEAFF
TRBD2	NA	TRBV5-6	TRBJ2-7	TGTGCCAGCAGCTGGGGGACTAGGGGATACGAGCAGTACTTC	CASSWGTRGYEQYF
TRBD1	NA	TRBV7-7	TRBJ1-1	TGTGCCAGCAGCCCAGACAGGGTCACTGAAGCTTTCTTT	CASSPDRVTEAFF
TRBD2	NA	TRBV7-2	TRBJ2-7	TGTGCCAGCAGCCCGAGCCGGACTAGCGGTACCTACGAGCAGTACTTC	CASSPSRTSGTYEQYF
TRBD2	NA	TRBV4-2	TRBJ2-1	TGTGCCAGCAGCCAAGAGGGGTCGAGCGGGAGGGCATATGAGCAGTTCTTC	CASSQEGSSGRAYEQFF